These T cell receptor beta chains were read from a single sample in a study of blood T cell repertoires in COVID-19. Method: immunoSEQ multiplex PCR; TCRdb's copy keeps in-frame clones and lacks some. Among around 250,000 clones listed, 88% were seen once. What was sequenced was PBMCs or T cells enriched from blood (not recorded which). The source of these receptors is a woman between 35 and 50 years old who had been exposed to COVID-19. CDR3s include the opening cysteine and the closing phenylalanine or tryptophan. The D gene is left open where the match is weak. Rows may omit the clone size; those that give it use once, few, many or a size class.

clone size: .
J gene: TRBJ2-7
D gene: TRBD1
V gene: TRBV7-8
CDR3 protein: CASSFSRTGDMPLAYEQYF
CDR3 DNA: TGTGCCAGCAGCTTCAGCAGGACAGGGGATATGCCTCTGGCCTACGAGCAGTACTTC

clone size: .
J gene: TRBJ1-1
D gene: TRBD1
V gene: TRBV19
CDR3 protein: CASSHTGDWGNTEAFF
CDR3 DNA: TGTGCCAGTAGTCATACAGGGGATTGGGGGAACACTGAAGCTTTCTTT

clone size: .
J gene: TRBJ2-2
D gene: .
V gene: TRBV11-2
CDR3 protein: CASSPNRYTGELFF
CDR3 DNA: TGTGCCAGCAGCCCCAACAGGTACACCGGGGAGCTGTTTTTT

clone size: .
J gene: TRBJ1-2
D gene: .
V gene: TRBV20-1
CDR3 protein: CSARHIYGYTF
CDR3 DNA: TGCAGTGCTAGACACATTTATGGCTACACCTTC

clone size: once
J gene: TRBJ2-1
D gene: TRBD2
V gene: TRBV7-2
CDR3 protein: CASSSGWLAGAHNEQFF
CDR3 DNA: TGTGCCAGCAGCTCAGGGTGGCTAGCGGGGGCTCACAATGAGCAGTTCTTC

clone size: .
J gene: TRBJ1-6
D gene: .
V gene: TRBV2
CDR3 protein: CASSARPPTGTRSSYNSPLHF
CDR3 DNA: TGTGCCAGCAGTGCCAGACCCCCGACAGGTACCCGAAGCTCCTATAATTCACCCCTCCACTTT

clone size: few
J gene: TRBJ2-3
D gene: .
V gene: TRBV5-3
CDR3 protein: CARSLIQCTSTQYF
CDR3 DNA: TGTGCCAGAAGCTTGATCCAATGTACGAGCACGCAGTATTTT

clone size: .
J gene: TRBJ2-7
D gene: TRBD2
V gene: TRBV5-4
CDR3 protein: CASSLAGQTYEQYF
CDR3 DNA: TGTGCCAGCAGCCTAGCGGGGCAAACGTACGAGCAGTACTTC

clone size: .
J gene: TRBJ2-3
D gene: .
V gene: TRBV4-2
CDR3 protein: CASSQDLSTPSTDTQYF
CDR3 DNA: TGTGCCAGCAGCCAAGATCTCAGTACCCCTAGCACAGATACGCAGTATTTT

clone size: once
J gene: TRBJ1-3
D gene: .
V gene: TRBV18
CDR3 protein: CASSPTTGISGNTIYF
CDR3 DNA: TGTGCCAGCTCACCTACAACAGGCATTTCTGGAAACACCATATATTTT

clone size: .
J gene: TRBJ2-5
D gene: TRBD1
V gene: TRBV3-1/TRBV3-2
CDR3 protein: CASSQQGATTTQYF
CDR3 DNA: TGTGCCAGCAGCCAGCAGGGGGCCACTACGACCCAGTACTTC

clone size: .
J gene: TRBJ1-4
D gene: TRBD1
V gene: TRBV11-2
CDR3 protein: CASRSTGGTEKLFF
CDR3 DNA: TGTGCCAGCAGGTCAACAGGGGGTACGGAAAAACTGTTTTTT

clone size: few
J gene: TRBJ1-5
D gene: .
V gene: TRBV2
CDR3 protein: CASRGTGPNQPQHF
CDR3 DNA: TGTGCCAGCAGGGGTACAGGTCCTAATCAGCCCCAGCATTTT

clone size: many
J gene: TRBJ1-6
D gene: .
V gene: TRBV28
CDR3 protein: CASGGGGNSPLHF
CDR3 DNA: TGTGCCAGCGGGGGGGGAGGAAATTCACCCCTCCACTTT

clone size: .
J gene: TRBJ2-3
D gene: TRBD2
V gene: TRBV7-2
CDR3 protein: CASTLLGEGPDTQYF
CDR3 DNA: TGTGCCAGCACCCTTCTTGGGGAGGGACCAGATACGCAGTATTTT

clone size: once
J gene: TRBJ1-5
D gene: .
V gene: TRBV5-1
CDR3 protein: CASSLDAGGQPQHF
CDR3 DNA: TGTGCCAGCAGCTTGGACGCGGGGGGGCAGCCCCAGCATTTT

clone size: .
J gene: TRBJ2-5
D gene: .
V gene: TRBV7-8
CDR3 protein: CASLGRRDRKETQYF
CDR3 DNA: TGTGCCAGCCTAGGGAGGAGGGACCGAAAAGAGACCCAGTACTTC

clone size: .
J gene: TRBJ1-4
D gene: .
V gene: TRBV18
CDR3 protein: CASSLAGVGEKLFF
CDR3 DNA: TGTGCCAGCTCACTAGCGGGGGTCGGTGAAAAACTGTTTTTT

clone size: .
J gene: TRBJ2-3
D gene: .
V gene: TRBV28
CDR3 protein: CASSFSEGTDTQYF
CDR3 DNA: TGTGCCAGCAGTTTTAGCGAGGGCACAGATACGCAGTATTTT

clone size: .
J gene: TRBJ2-2
D gene: TRBD2
V gene: TRBV5-4
CDR3 protein: CASSLAGSGGVRTGELFF
CDR3 DNA: TGTGCCAGCAGCTTGGCAGGTAGCGGGGGCGTGAGAACCGGGGAGCTGTTTTTT

clone size: .
J gene: TRBJ2-1
D gene: TRBD2
V gene: TRBV7-9
CDR3 protein: CASSSTSGGARDEQFF
CDR3 DNA: TGTGCCAGCAGCTCTACTAGCGGGGGGGCGAGAGATGAGCAGTTCTTC

clone size: .
J gene: TRBJ2-1
D gene: TRBD1
V gene: TRBV7-9
CDR3 protein: CASSLGDSNEQFF
CDR3 DNA: TGTGCCAGCAGCTTAGGGGACAGCAATGAGCAGTTCTTC

clone size: few
J gene: TRBJ1-2
D gene: .
V gene: TRBV7-9
CDR3 protein: CASSFLQDGYTF
CDR3 DNA: TGTGCCAGCAGCTTTTTGCAGGATGGCTACACCTTC

clone size: .
J gene: TRBJ1-4
D gene: .
V gene: TRBV30
CDR3 protein: CAWSVQGIEKLFF
CDR3 DNA: TGTGCCTGGAGTGTCCAGGGGATTGAAAAACTGTTTTTT

clone size: .
J gene: TRBJ2-1
D gene: .
V gene: TRBV21-1
CDR3 protein: CASSKEPSGNSYNEQFF
CDR3 DNA: TGTGCCAGCAGCAAGGAACCTAGCGGGAACTCCTACAATGAGCAGTTCTTC

clone size: .
J gene: TRBJ1-1
D gene: .
V gene: TRBV30
CDR3 protein: CAWSVPKLNTEAFF
CDR3 DNA: TGTGCCTGGAGTGTACCTAAGCTGAACACTGAAGCTTTCTTT

clone size: .
J gene: TRBJ2-2
D gene: TRBD2
V gene: TRBV6-5
CDR3 protein: CASTLAGGYTGELFF
CDR3 DNA: TGTGCCAGCACCCTTGCGGGAGGGTACACCGGGGAGCTGTTTTTT

clone size: .
J gene: TRBJ1-1
D gene: .
V gene: TRBV7-9
CDR3 protein: CASRPGTEAFF
CDR3 DNA: TGTGCCAGCAGGCCGGGCACTGAAGCTTTCTTT

clone size: .
J gene: TRBJ1-2
D gene: .
V gene: TRBV14
CDR3 protein: CASSQGPGGYTF
CDR3 DNA: TGTGCCAGCAGCCAAGGTCCGGGAGGCTACACCTTC

clone size: .
J gene: TRBJ1-2
D gene: .
V gene: TRBV27
CDR3 protein: CASSKQGDYGYTF
CDR3 DNA: TGTGCCAGCAGTAAACAGGGTGACTATGGCTACACCTTC

clone size: once
J gene: TRBJ2-1
D gene: TRBD2
V gene: TRBV7-3
CDR3 protein: CASSLDVRAGVRDEQFF
CDR3 DNA: TGTGCCAGCAGCTTAGACGTCCGAGCGGGAGTTAGGGATGAGCAGTTCTTC

clone size: few
J gene: TRBJ1-6
D gene: TRBD1
V gene: TRBV7-9
CDR3 protein: CASSSLGQGRRSPLHF
CDR3 DNA: TGTGCCAGCAGCTCCCTCGGACAGGGACGTCGTTCACCCCTCCACTTT

clone size: .
J gene: TRBJ2-1
D gene: .
V gene: TRBV11-2
CDR3 protein: CASSFASLNEQFF
CDR3 DNA: TGTGCCAGCAGCTTTGCTAGCCTCAATGAGCAGTTCTTC

clone size: .
J gene: TRBJ2-2
D gene: .
V gene: TRBV10-3
CDR3 protein: CAIYPGTGELFF
CDR3 DNA: TGTGCCATTTACCCAGGCACCGGGGAGCTGTTTTTT

clone size: .
J gene: TRBJ2-7
D gene: .
V gene: TRBV19
CDR3 protein: CASSIAGQGIYEQYF
CDR3 DNA: TGTGCCAGTAGTATAGCTGGGCAGGGGATCTACGAGCAGTACTTC

clone size: .
J gene: TRBJ1-4
D gene: TRBD1
V gene: TRBV7-2
CDR3 protein: CASSLAPGQNEKLFF
CDR3 DNA: TGTGCCAGCAGCTTAGCCCCGGGACAGAATGAAAAACTGTTTTTT

clone size: .
J gene: TRBJ2-5
D gene: TRBD1
V gene: TRBV11-2
CDR3 protein: CASSFTRQGGLETQYF
CDR3 DNA: TGTGCCAGCAGCTTTACCAGACAGGGCGGCTTAGAGACCCAGTACTTC

clone size: .
J gene: TRBJ1-2
D gene: .
V gene: TRBV5-1
CDR3 protein: CASSASGANYGYTF
CDR3 DNA: TGCGCCAGCAGCGCTTCAGGGGCAAACTATGGCTACACCTTC

clone size: .
J gene: TRBJ1-1
D gene: TRBD1
V gene: TRBV11-3
CDR3 protein: CASSLLTGGTEAFF
CDR3 DNA: TGTGCCAGCAGCTTACTTACAGGGGGCACTGAAGCTTTCTTT

clone size: .
J gene: TRBJ1-1
D gene: .
V gene: TRBV6-6
CDR3 protein: CASSPRVGLNTEAFF
CDR3 DNA: TGTGCCAGCAGTCCGAGGGTGGGTTTGAACACTGAAGCTTTCTTT

clone size: .
J gene: TRBJ1-2
D gene: .
V gene: TRBV7-2
CDR3 protein: CASSLDSTGKVGGYTF
CDR3 DNA: TGTGCCAGCAGCTTAGACAGCACAGGGAAGGTGGGGGGCTACACCTTC

clone size: .
J gene: TRBJ1-1
D gene: .
V gene: TRBV10-3
CDR3 protein: CAIREDRQNTEAFF
CDR3 DNA: TGTGCCATCAGGGAAGACAGGCAGAACACTGAAGCTTTCTTT

clone size: .
J gene: TRBJ2-3
D gene: TRBD2
V gene: TRBV7-2
CDR3 protein: CASSWASGGRTDTQYF
CDR3 DNA: TGTGCCAGCAGTTGGGCTAGCGGGGGGCGCACAGATACGCAGTATTTT

clone size: .
J gene: TRBJ1-1
D gene: .
V gene: TRBV11-3
CDR3 protein: CASSRQVKTEAFF
CDR3 DNA: TGTGCCAGCAGTAGGCAGGTGAAGACTGAAGCTTTCTTT

clone size: .
J gene: TRBJ2-5
D gene: TRBD1
V gene: TRBV24-1
CDR3 protein: CATSDSTDRAQETQYF
CDR3 DNA: TGTGCCACCAGTGACTCAACCGACAGGGCACAAGAGACCCAGTACTTC

clone size: .
J gene: TRBJ2-4
D gene: .
V gene: TRBV2
CDR3 protein: CASSPSGAKNIQYF
CDR3 DNA: TGTGCCAGCAGCCCCTCGGGAGCCAAAAACATTCAGTACTTC

clone size: .
J gene: TRBJ2-7
D gene: TRBD1
V gene: TRBV3-1/TRBV3-2
CDR3 protein: CASSPRQGPYEQYF
CDR3 DNA: TGTGCCAGCAGCCCCCGACAGGGACCCTACGAGCAGTACTTC

clone size: .
J gene: TRBJ2-1
D gene: .
V gene: TRBV4-2
CDR3 protein: CASSQESRANEQFF
CDR3 DNA: TGTGCCAGCAGCCAAGAGAGCAGGGCTAATGAGCAGTTCTTC

clone size: .
J gene: TRBJ1-1
D gene: .
V gene: TRBV28
CDR3 protein: CASSLYRQDAFF
CDR3 DNA: TGTGCCAGCAGTTTATACAGGCAGGACGCTTTCTTT

clone size: .
J gene: TRBJ1-1
D gene: TRBD1
V gene: TRBV6-5
CDR3 protein: CASRQGRANTEAFF
CDR3 DNA: TGTGCCAGCAGACAGGGGAGAGCCAACACTGAAGCTTTCTTT

clone size: .
J gene: TRBJ2-7
D gene: .
V gene: TRBV2
CDR3 protein: CASSRGQAYEQYF
CDR3 DNA: TGTGCCAGCAGTAGGGGACAAGCCTACGAGCAGTACTTC

clone size: .
J gene: TRBJ1-6
D gene: .
V gene: TRBV18
CDR3 protein: CASSTQGSNSPLHF
CDR3 DNA: TGTGCCAGCTCAACCCAGGGGAGTAATTCACCCCTCCACTTT

clone size: .
J gene: TRBJ2-7
D gene: TRBD2
V gene: TRBV5-6
CDR3 protein: CASSLDPSGGRYEQYF
CDR3 DNA: TGTGCCAGCAGCTTGGACCCCAGCGGGGGGCGGTACGAGCAGTACTTC

clone size: .
J gene: TRBJ1-1
D gene: .
V gene: TRBV21-1
CDR3 protein: CASSKELFRWGLNTEAFF
CDR3 DNA: TGTGCCAGCAGCAAAGAATTATTTCGGTGGGGCCTGAACACTGAAGCTTTCTTT